What follows are 27 T cell receptor beta chains derived from one specimen sequenced in a study of T cells after yellow fever vaccination. TCRdb re-analysed the 5' RACE reads in MiXCR, keeping a single row per CDR3 protein. The table records hundreds of thousands of distinct CDR3 sequences, 8.7% of them present only once. The specimen was PBMCs, collected on the day of the first yellow fever vaccination. The receptors were gathered from a man younger than 35 who received the YFV17D yellow fever vaccine.

This clonotype showed up just a few times. The chain joins TRBV12-3 or TRBV12-4 to TRBJ1-2; D may be TRBD1 (6 bases). The CDR3 has 13 residues. V was clipped by 3 bases and J by 7 bases, with 12 bases between them. The CDR3 loop is CASSLVRGSGYTF. The DNA for the CDR3 is TGTGCCAGCAGTTTGGTTAGGGGGAGTGGCTACACCTTC.

The chain carries TRBV10-2 and TRBJ2-1; either TRBD1 or TRBD2 may supply D (6 bases each). Trimming pared 8 bases from V and 5 bases from J, leaving 16 bases between. This CDR3 spans 14 amino acids. Germline CDR1 WSHSY, CDR2 SAAADI. The CDR3 region is CASLSRGANNEQFF. CDR3 coding DNA: TGCGCCAGCCTCTCAAGGGGGGCCAACAATGAGCAGTTCTTC.

This clonotype has at least ten counts. V is TRBV4-2 and J is TRBJ2-5; TRBD2 aligns across 12 bases. The CDR3 is 17 amino acids. Germline CDR1 LGHNA, CDR2 YNFKEQ. V shed 0 bases, J shed 3 bases, and the junction held 5 bases outside the gene matches. The CDR3 sequence: CASSQELAGGVEETQYF. CDR3 DNA sequence: TGTGCCAGCAGCCAAGAACTAGCGGGGGGAGTTGAAGAGACCCAGTACTTC.

Concerning this clonotype itself: Germline and junction disagree at one end, which may indicate a read error. The chain is built from TRBV12-3 or TRBV12-4 and TRBJ2-2; D tentatively fits TRBD1 or TRBD2 (6 bases each). The length of the CDR3 is 12 residues. CDR3 sequence: CASLHLGAGCTF. The CDR3 DNA follows: TGTGCCAGCCTGCATCTGGGGGCGGGGTGTACTTTT.

This rearrangement joins TRBV5-1 to TRBJ2-3, with D unclear. The CDR3 spans 13 residues. With 7 bases removed from V and 1 base from J, the gap between germline ends came to 10 bases. The germline gives CDR1 SGHRS, CDR2 YFSETQ. The CDR3 spells CASVLDGTDTQYF. The CDR3 region has the DNA TGCGCCAGCGTCTTGGACGGCACAGATACGCAGTATTTT.

This clonotype was seen a handful of times. The V and J genes are TRBV30 and TRBJ1-4; 7 bases fit TRBD1. CDR1 is GTSNPN and CDR2 is SVGIG in the germline V gene (reference sequence). The CDR3 contains 13 residues. J lost 7 bases, V lost 2 bases, and 4 bases had no gene match. The chain's CDR3 is CAWSTQGVEKLFF. The CDR3 coding sequence is TGTGCCTGGAGTACCCAGGGGGTTGAAAAACTGTTTTTT. Full variable domain (remainder filled in from reference TRBV30 and TRBJ1-4): SQTIHQWPATLVQPVGSPLSLECTVEGTSNPNLYWYRQAAGRGLQLLFYSVGIGQISSEVPQNLSASRPQDRQFILSSKKLLLSDSGFYLCAWSTQGVEKLFFGSGTQLSVL.

Only a few counts were recorded for this clonotype. V usage is TRBV15 and J usage is TRBJ2-7; possible D gene TRBD1, 6 bases. CDR3 length: 14 amino acids. Germline V gene sequence: CDR1 LNHNV, CDR2 YYDKDF (reference sequence). V lost 4 bases and J lost 2, with 12 bases in between. As DNA, the CDR3 is TGTGCCACCAGCATTCCAGGGGTGCCCTACGAGCAGTACTTC. This sequence encodes CATSIPGVPYEQYF.

The chain is built from TRBV12-2 and TRBJ2-3; the DNA was not compared with TRBD1, the D call given in the table. TRBV12-2 is noted as a pseudogene. The length of the CDR3 is 13 residues. CDR3 in DNA: TGTGCCCCGCGGCGGGGGGACACAGATACGCAGTATTTT. Its translation is CAPRRGDTDTQYF.

This clonotype has just a few counts. J is TRBJ2-3 and V is TRBV4-1; D gene uncertain. The CDR3 covers 16 residues. Germline-derived CDR1 and CDR2 are MGHRA and YSYEKL. Trimming pared 0 bases from V and 2 bases from J, leaving 12 bases between. The CDR3: CASSQELNYNTDTQYF. The CDR3 DNA reads TGCGCCAGCAGCCAAGAACTGAACTATAACACAGATACGCAGTATTTT.

This clonotype was counted a few times. The genes are TRBV5-1 and TRBJ1-1; D is unclear. Trimming pared 0 bases from V and 0 bases from J, leaving 9 bases between. Germline lookup yields CDR1 SGHRS and CDR2 YFSETQ. The CDR3 sequence is 15 residues long. The CDR3 DNA sequence: TGCGCCAGCAGCTTGGCCGTAGGTCTGAACACTGAAGCTTTCTTT. Its protein product is CASSLAVGLNTEAFF.

The J gene is TRBJ1-4, the V gene TRBV6-1; D is perhaps TRBD1 (5 bases). The CDR3 consists of 15 residues. Trimming stripped 2 bases from V and 5 bases from J, with 12 bases between. CDR1 MNHNS and CDR2 SASEGT come from the germline V gene. Here the CDR3 reads CASSEPTASNEKLFF. The CDR3 nucleotides are TGTGCCAGCAGTGAACCGACAGCCTCGAATGAAAAACTGTTTTTT.

This clonotype was picked up a small number of times. The rearrangement uses TRBV5-6 and TRBJ2-7; no clear D. The germline V gene encodes CDR1 SGHDT and CDR2 YYEEEE. This CDR3 has 13 amino acids. Between the trimmed V and J ends, which lost 6 bases and 5 bases, there was a span of 15 bases. CDR3 coding DNA: TGTGCCAGCACCCCGGGCCTCCGCGACGAGCAGTACTTC. This sequence encodes CASTPGLRDEQYF. Variable domain in full (rest from reference TRBV5-6 and TRBJ2-7): DAGVTQSPTHLIKTRGQQVTLRCSPKSGHDTVSWYQQALGQGPQFIFQYYEEEERQRGNFPDRFSGHQFPNYSSELNVNALLLGDSALYLCASTPGLRDEQYFGPGTRLTVT.

This chain joins TRBV7-9 and TRBJ2-3; no definite D call. This CDR3 region has 14 residues. Trimming removed 4 bases from V and 0 bases from J, with 8 bases in between. Germline CDR1 SEHNR, CDR2 FQNEAQ (reference sequence). In DNA, the CDR3 is TGTGCCAGCAGCTATGAGATGAGCACAGATACGCAGTATTTT. The encoded protein is CASSYEMSTDTQYF.

V and J are TRBV19 and TRBJ2-2, with D hard to call. This CDR3 is 14 amino acids long. V lost 10 bases and J 0 bases, leaving 12 bases between the germline ends. Germline CDR1 is LNHDA and CDR2 is SQIVND (reference sequence). CDR3 coding DNA: TGTGCCACCGGACGGAGAACGAACACCGGGGAGCTGTTTTTT. Amino acid sequence: CATGRRTNTGELFF.

This clonotype was counted a few times. This CDR3 reads CASSLRGHTEAFF. CDR3 in DNA: TGCGCCAGCAGCTTGCGGGGTCACACTGAAGCTTTCTTT. The V and J genes are TRBV5-1 and TRBJ1-1; no clear D gene. Germline CDR1 SGHRS, CDR2 YFSETQ. Trimming removed 1 base from V and 3 bases from J, with 7 bases in between. The CDR3 consists of 13 residues. The whole variable domain, filled in from reference TRBV5-1 and TRBJ1-1, reads KAGVTQTPRYLIKTRGQQVTLSCSPISGHRSVSWYQQTPGQGLQFLFEYFSETQRNKGNFPGRFSGRQFSNSRSEMNVSTLELGDSALYLCASSLRGHTEAFFGQGTRLTVV.

The rearrangement links TRBV3-1 to TRBJ2-2; D is ambiguous. The CDR3 totals 14 residues. Trimming pared 4 bases from V and 2 bases from J, leaving 8 bases between. CDR1 and CDR2 from the germline V gene are LGHDT and YNNKEL (reference sequence). The CDR3 nucleotides read TGTGCCAGCAGCCGGACGGAAAACACCGGGGAGCTGTTTTTT. It yields the protein CASSRTENTGELFF.

V is TRBV18 and J is TRBJ2-1; D is ambiguous. The CDR3 has 13 residues. Germline V gene lookup returns CDR1 KGHSH and CDR2 LQKENI. Trimming pared 6 bases from V and 5 bases from J, leaving 11 bases between. The CDR3: CASSPYLNNEQFF. CDR3 DNA: TGTGCCAGCTCCCCCTACCTGAACAATGAGCAGTTCTTC.

The genes are TRBV20-1 and TRBJ2-5, with 8 nucleotides matching TRBD1. The J segment lost 5 bases and the V segment lost 0 bases, leaving 5 bases of the junction unmatched. The CDR3 runs 14 residues. The germline CDR1 and CDR2 sequences are DFQATT and SNEGSKA (reference sequence). CDR3 protein: CSARDPRGRETQYF. The DNA of the CDR3 is TGCAGTGCTAGAGATCCCAGGGGGCGGGAGACCCAGTACTTC.

This clonotype was seen more than once but under ten times. The V call is TRBV5-5, the J call TRBJ1-1; D not certain. The CDR3 is 11 residues long. CDR1 and CDR2 from the germline V gene are SGHKS and YYEKEE (reference sequence). Trimming removed 2 bases at V and 6 bases at J, with 5 bases between. CDR3 in DNA: TGTGCCAGCAGCTTTTCCCCTGAAGCTTTCTTT. It specifies CASSFSPEAFF.

This chain links TRBV7-3 with TRBJ2-6, with D perhaps given as TRBD1 or TRBD2 (5 bases each). The CDR3 is made up of 17 amino acids. V was cut by 5 bases and J by 0 bases, with 14 bases left in between. Germline V gene sequence: CDR1 SGHTA, CDR2 FQGTGA. CDR3 sequence reads: CASSPSGTTSGANVLTF. The CDR3 region has the DNA TGTGCCAGCAGCCCCTCCGGGACCACCTCTGGGGCCAACGTCCTGACTTTC. Full variable domain (rest looked up from reference TRBV7-3 and TRBJ2-6): GAGVSQTPSNKVTEKGKYVELRCDPISGHTALYWYRQSLGQGPEFLIYFQGTGAADDSGLPNDRFFAVRPEGSVSTLKIQRTERGDSAVYLCASSPSGTTSGANVLTFGAGSRLTVL.

This clonotype appeared a few times. This sequence joins TRBV7-8 and TRBJ2-2, with D perhaps matching TRBD1 (5 bases). CDR1 SGHVS and CDR2 FQNEAQ come from the germline V gene. The CDR3 totals 16 residues. V lost 2 bases and J 0 bases, leaving 10 bases between the germline ends. The CDR3 nucleotides read TGTGCCAGCAGCTTATATCAGGGCTCGAACACCGGGGAGCTGTTTTTT. Translation gives CASSLYQGSNTGELFF.

This clonotype was found a few times. V gene TRBV7-9 combines with J gene TRBJ2-7; D is unclear. The V end lost 7 bases, the J end lost 4 bases, and 14 bases lay between the germline ends. This CDR3 contains 13 residues. The V gene's germline CDR1 is SEHNR and CDR2 FQNEAQ (reference sequence). The CDR3 region is CASTDDLGYEQYV. For the CDR3, the DNA is TGTGCCAGCACCGATGACCTGGGATACGAGCAGTACGTC.

This chain links TRBV2 with TRBJ2-1, with D unclear. This CDR3 is 16 amino acids long. Germline CDR1 is SNHLY and CDR2 is FYNNEI. Trimming left V 7 bases short and J 0 bases short, with 16 bases between. The CDR3 is CASKLYGLGSYNEQFF. The CDR3 DNA follows: TGTGCCAGCAAATTGTACGGGTTGGGCTCCTACAATGAGCAGTTCTTC.

This clonotype turned up a few times. The V gene is TRBV19, the J gene TRBJ1-3; a possible D gene is TRBD1 (5 bases). The CDR3 is 14 amino acids. Germline V lookup: CDR1 LNHDA, CDR2 SQIVND (reference sequence). V was pared by 7 bases and J by 2 bases, with 12 bases between. CDR3 residues: CASIGAEAGNTIYF. CDR3 DNA sequence: TGTGCCAGTATAGGGGCTGAAGCTGGAAACACCATATATTTT. Full variable domain (remainder filled in from reference TRBV19 and TRBJ1-3): DGGITQSPKYLFRKEGQNVTLSCEQNLNHDAMYWYRQDPGQGLRLIYYSQIVNDFQKGDIAEGYSVSREKKESFPLTVTSAQKNPTAFYLCASIGAEAGNTIYFGEGSWLTVV.

The chain has TRBV5-1 and TRBJ2-5, with D maybe TRBD1 (6 bases). Germline values: CDR1 SGHRS, CDR2 YFSETQ. This CDR3 has 13 residues. V lost 0 bases to trimming and J lost 6 bases, with 9 bases between them. CDR3 protein: CASSLDREQTQYF. The CDR3 DNA is TGCGCCAGCAGCTTGGACAGGGAGCAGACCCAGTACTTC.

The chain carries TRBV3-1 and TRBJ2-7, with D unresolved. Germline V gene lookup returns CDR1 LGHDT and CDR2 YNNKEL (reference sequence). Trimming stripped 1 base from V and 2 bases from J, with 6 bases between. The CDR3 sequence is 13 residues long. The CDR3 region has the DNA TGTGCCAGCAGCCAAGCCCTGACCTACGAGCAGTACTTC. Its translation is CASSQALTYEQYF.

The CDR3: CSVASGDTIYF. The CDR3 bases are TGCAGCGTTGCCTCGGGGGACACCATATATTTT. V gene TRBV29-1 combines with J gene TRBJ1-3, with D perhaps TRBD1 (5 bases). CDR1 and CDR2 from the germline V gene are SQVTM and ANQGSEA. V was shortened by 4 bases and J by 8 bases, with 9 bases between the two germline ends. This CDR3 spans 11 amino acids.